This T cell receptor (beta chain) was retrieved from a study of blood T cells in healthy people across ages. Turning to the study itself: Template switching recovered approximately one barcoded beta molecule for every two T cells.

Study observations and caveats: Among T cells, TCR beta diversity per million cells dropped roughly linearly as age rose.

The table lists this clonotype with a few counts. Its antigen is as yet unknown. A second PCR, run for roughly 7 to 12 cycles, used a sample-barcoded 5' primer plus a J-beta primer mix. Every molecule of cDNA carried a tag from a template-switch adaptor with 12 random nucleotides. CDR3-containing paired-end reads numbered at least 3 million in each sample. TCRdb re-analysed the 5' RACE reads in MiXCR, keeping a single row per CDR3 protein. The table lists 700,000 to 850,000 distinct CDR3 sequences, 30% to 45% of them singletons. V lost 4 bases and J lost 4, with 29 bases in between. This CDR3 is 20 amino acids long. CDR1 and CDR2 from the germline V gene are PRHDT and FYEKMQ (reference sequence).

The sequencing sample was made of blood. This clonotype was obtained from a man younger than 30 in good health. The chain employs TRBV13 and TRBJ2-1; D is possibly TRBD1 (5 bases). The CDR3 loop is CASSSAQDRTFTLFYNEQFF. The CDR3 DNA reads TGTGCCAGCAGCTCAGCCCAAGACAGAACGTTCACCCTTTTTTACAATGAGCAGTTCTTC.